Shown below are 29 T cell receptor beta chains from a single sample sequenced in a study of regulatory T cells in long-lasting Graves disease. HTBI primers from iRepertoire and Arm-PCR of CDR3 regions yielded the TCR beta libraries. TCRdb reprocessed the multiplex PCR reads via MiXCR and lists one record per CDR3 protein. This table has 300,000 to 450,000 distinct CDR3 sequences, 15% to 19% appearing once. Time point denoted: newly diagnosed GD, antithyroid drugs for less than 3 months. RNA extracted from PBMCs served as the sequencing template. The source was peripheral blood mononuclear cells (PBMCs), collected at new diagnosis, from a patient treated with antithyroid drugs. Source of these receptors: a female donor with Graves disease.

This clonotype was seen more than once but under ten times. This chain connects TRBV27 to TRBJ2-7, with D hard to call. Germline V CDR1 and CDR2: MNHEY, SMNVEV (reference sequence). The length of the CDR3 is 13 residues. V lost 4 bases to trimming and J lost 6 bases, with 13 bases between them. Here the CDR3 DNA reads TGTGCCAGCAGTTATAAACTAACCTGCGAGCAGTACTTC. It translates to CASSYKLTCEQYF.

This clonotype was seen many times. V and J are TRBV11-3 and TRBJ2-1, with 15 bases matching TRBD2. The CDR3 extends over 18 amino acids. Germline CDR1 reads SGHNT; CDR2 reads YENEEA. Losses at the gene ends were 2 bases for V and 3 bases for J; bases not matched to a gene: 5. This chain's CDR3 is CASSLTGTSGGFYNEQFF. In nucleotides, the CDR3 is TGTGCCAGCAGCTTAACCGGGACTAGCGGGGGGTTCTACAATGAGCAGTTCTTC.

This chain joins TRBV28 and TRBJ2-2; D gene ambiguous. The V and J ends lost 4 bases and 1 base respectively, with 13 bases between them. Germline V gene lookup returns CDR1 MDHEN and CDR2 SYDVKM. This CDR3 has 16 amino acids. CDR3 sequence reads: CASSSRDTENTGELFF. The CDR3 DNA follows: TGTGCCAGCAGTTCTCGAGATACAGAGAACACCGGGGAGCTGTTTTTT. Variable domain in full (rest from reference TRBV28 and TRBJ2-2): DVKVTQSSRYLVKRTGEKVFLECVQDMDHENMFWYRQDPGLGLRLIYFSYDVKMKEKGDIPEGYSVSREKKERFSLILESASTNQTSMYLCASSSRDTENTGELFFGEGSRLTVL.

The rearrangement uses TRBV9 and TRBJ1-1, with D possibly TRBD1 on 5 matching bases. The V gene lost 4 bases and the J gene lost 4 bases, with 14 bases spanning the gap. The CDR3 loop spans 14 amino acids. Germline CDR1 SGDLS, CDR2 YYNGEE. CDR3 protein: CASSTQGGSTEAFF. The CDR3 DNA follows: TGTGCCAGCAGCACCCAGGGAGGTAGCACTGAAGCTTTCTTT.

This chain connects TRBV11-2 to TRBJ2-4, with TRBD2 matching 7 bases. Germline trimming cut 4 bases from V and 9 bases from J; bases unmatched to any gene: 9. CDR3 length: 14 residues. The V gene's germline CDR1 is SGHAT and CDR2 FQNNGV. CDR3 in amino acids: CASSSRDYPVIQYF. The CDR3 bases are TGTGCCAGCAGCTCCCGGGACTATCCGGTCATTCAGTACTTC.

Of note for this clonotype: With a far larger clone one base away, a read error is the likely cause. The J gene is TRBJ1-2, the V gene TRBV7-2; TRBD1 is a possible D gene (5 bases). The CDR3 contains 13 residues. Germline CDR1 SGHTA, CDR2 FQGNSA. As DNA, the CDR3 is TGTGCCTGCAGCTTAGGAGGGGCGCGAGGCTACACCTTC. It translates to CACSLGGARGYTF. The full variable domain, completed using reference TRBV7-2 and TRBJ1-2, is GAGVSQSPSNKVTEKGKDVELRCDPISGHTALYWYRQSLGQGLEFLIYFQGNSAPDKSGLPSDRFSAERTGGSVSTLTIQRTQQEDSAVYLCACSLGGARGYTFGSGTRLTVV.

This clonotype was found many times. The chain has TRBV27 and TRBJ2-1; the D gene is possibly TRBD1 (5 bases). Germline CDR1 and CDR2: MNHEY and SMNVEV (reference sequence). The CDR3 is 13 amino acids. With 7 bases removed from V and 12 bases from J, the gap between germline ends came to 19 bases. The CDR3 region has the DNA TGTGCCAGCACCATAGGGGTCGGCCAGGGGCAGTTCTTC. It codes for CASTIGVGQGQFF.

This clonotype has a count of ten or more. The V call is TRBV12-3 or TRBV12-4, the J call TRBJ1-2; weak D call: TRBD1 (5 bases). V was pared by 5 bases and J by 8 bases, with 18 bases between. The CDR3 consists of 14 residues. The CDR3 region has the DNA TGTGCCAGCAGTCCGACCCCGGGACCCAAGGGCTACACCTTC. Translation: CASSPTPGPKGYTF.

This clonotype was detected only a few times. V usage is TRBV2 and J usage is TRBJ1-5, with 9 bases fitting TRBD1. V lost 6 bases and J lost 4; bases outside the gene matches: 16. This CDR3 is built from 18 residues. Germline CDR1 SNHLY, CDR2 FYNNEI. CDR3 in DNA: TGTGCCAGCAGCGCGACAACGCGACTGACAGGGGGGAATCAGCCCCAGCATTTT. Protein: CASSATTRLTGGNQPQHF.

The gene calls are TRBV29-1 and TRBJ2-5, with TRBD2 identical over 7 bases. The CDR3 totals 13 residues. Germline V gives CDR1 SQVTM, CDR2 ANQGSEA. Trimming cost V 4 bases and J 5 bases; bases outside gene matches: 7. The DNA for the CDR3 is TGCAGCGTTGGGGGGACTACACCCGAGACCCAGTACTTC. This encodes CSVGGTTPETQYF. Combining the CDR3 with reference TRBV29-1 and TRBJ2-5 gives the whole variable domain SAVISQKPSRDICQRGTSLTIQCQVDSQVTMMFWYRQQPGQSLTLIATANQGSEATYESGFVIDKFPISRPNLTFSTLTVSNMSPEDSSIYLCSVGGTTPETQYFGPGTRLLVL.

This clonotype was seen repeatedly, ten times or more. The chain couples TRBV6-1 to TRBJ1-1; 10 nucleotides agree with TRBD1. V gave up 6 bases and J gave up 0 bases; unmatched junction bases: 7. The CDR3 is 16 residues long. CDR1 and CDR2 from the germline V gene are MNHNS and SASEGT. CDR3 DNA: TGTGCCAGCAGACCCGGGACAGGGGTGTTGAACACTGAAGCTTTCTTT. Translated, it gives CASRPGTGVLNTEAFF.

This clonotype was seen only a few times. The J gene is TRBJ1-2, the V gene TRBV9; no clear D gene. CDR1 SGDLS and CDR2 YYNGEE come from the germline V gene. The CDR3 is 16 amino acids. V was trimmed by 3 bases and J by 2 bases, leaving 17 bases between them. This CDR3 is CASSASKQSRNYGYTF. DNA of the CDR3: TGTGCCAGCAGCGCCTCAAAGCAGTCCAGAAACTATGGCTACACCTTC.

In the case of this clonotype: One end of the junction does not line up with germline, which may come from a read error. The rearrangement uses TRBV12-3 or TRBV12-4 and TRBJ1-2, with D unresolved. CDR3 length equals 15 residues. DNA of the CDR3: TGTGCCAGCAGTTTAGGTGTTGTTGGGAACTATGGCTACGCCTTC. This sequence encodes CASSLGVVGNYGYAF.

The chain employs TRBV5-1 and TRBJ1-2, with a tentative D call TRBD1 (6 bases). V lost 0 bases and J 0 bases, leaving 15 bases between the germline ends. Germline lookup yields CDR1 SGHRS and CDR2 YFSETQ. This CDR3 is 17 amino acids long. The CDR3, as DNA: TGCGCCAGCAGCTTGGTGGGGGCGTCGACCTCTAACTATGGCTACACCTTC. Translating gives CASSLVGASTSNYGYTF.

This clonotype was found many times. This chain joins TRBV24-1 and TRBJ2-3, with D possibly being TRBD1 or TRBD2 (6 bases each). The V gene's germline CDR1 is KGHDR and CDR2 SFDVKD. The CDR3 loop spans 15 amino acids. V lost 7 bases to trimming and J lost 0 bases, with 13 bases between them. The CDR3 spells CATSGGGTSTDTQYF. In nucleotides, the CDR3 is TGTGCCACCAGCGGCGGCGGGACAAGCACAGATACGCAGTATTTT.

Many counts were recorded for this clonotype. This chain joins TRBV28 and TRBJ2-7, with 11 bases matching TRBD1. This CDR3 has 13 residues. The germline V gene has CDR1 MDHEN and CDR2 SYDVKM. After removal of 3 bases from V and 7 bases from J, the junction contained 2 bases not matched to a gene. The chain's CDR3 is CASSLDRGREQYF. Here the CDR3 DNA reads TGTGCCAGCAGTTTGGACAGGGGGCGTGAGCAGTACTTC.

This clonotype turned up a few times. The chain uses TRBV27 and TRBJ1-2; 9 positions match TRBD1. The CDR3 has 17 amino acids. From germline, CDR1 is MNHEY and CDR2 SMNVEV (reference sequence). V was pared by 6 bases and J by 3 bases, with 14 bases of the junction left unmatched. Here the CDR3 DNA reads TGTGCCAGCAGCACCACCCCGGGACAGGGATCATACTATGGCTACACCTTC. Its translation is CASSTTPGQGSYYGYTF.

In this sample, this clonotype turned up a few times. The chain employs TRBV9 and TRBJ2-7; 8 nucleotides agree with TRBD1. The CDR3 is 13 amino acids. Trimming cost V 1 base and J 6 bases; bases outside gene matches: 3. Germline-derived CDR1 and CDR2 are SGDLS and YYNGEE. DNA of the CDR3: TGTGCCAGCAGCGTATCAACAGGGGGCGAGCAGTACTTC. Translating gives CASSVSTGGEQYF.

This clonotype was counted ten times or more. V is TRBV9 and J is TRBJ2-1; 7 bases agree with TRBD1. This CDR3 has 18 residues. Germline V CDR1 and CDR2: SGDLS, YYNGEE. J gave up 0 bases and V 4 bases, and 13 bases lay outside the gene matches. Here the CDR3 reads CASSPLGSGGSSYNEQFF. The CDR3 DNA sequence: TGTGCCAGCAGCCCCCTTGGTTCAGGGGGAAGCTCCTACAATGAGCAGTTCTTC.

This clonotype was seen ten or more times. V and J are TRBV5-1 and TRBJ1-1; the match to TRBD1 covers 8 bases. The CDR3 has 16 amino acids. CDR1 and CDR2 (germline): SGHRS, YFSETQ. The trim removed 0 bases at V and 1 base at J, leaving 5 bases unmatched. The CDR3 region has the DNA TGCGCCAGCAGCTTGGACGCAGGGGGCCGGAACACTGAAGCTTTCTTT. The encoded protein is CASSLDAGGRNTEAFF.

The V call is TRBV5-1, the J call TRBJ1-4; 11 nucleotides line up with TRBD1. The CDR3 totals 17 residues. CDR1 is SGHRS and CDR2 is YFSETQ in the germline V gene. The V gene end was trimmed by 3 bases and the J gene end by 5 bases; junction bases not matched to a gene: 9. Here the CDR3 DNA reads TGCGCCAGCAGCTGGACAGGGGGCGATCGGACGAATGAAAAACTGTTTTTT. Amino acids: CASSWTGGDRTNEKLFF.

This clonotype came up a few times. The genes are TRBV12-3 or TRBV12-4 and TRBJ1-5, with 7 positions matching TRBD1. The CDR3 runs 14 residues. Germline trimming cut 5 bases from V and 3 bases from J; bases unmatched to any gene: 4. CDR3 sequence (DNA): TGTGCCAGCAGTCAGGGGGGGTTCAATCAGCCCCAGCATTTT. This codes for CASSQGGFNQPQHF.

CDR3: CASIPGTSGRNGYEQYF. CDR3 sequence (DNA): TGTGCCAGCATTCCCGGGACTAGCGGGAGAAATGGCTACGAGCAGTACTTC. The chain carries TRBV7-8 and TRBJ2-7, with 14 bases matching TRBD2. In germline, CDR1 is SGHVS, CDR2 FQNEAQ. J gave up 3 bases and V 7 bases, and 11 bases lay outside the gene matches. The CDR3 covers 17 residues.

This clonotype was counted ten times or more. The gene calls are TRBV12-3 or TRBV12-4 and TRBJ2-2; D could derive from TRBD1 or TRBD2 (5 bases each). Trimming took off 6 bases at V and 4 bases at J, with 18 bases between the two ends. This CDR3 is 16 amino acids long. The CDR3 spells CASSRGLRGGTGELFF. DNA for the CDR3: TGTGCCAGCAGCCGGGGCCTCAGAGGCGGCACCGGGGAGCTGTTTTTT.

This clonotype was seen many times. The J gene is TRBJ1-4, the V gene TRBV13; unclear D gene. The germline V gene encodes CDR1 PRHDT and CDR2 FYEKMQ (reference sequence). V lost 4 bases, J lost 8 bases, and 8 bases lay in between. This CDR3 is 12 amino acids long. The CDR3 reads CASSSGGEKLFF. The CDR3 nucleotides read TGTGCCAGCAGCTCCGGAGGCGAAAAACTGTTTTTT.

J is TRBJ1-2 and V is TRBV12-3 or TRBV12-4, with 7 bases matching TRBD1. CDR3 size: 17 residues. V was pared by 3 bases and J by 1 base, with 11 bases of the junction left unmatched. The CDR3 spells CASSLSGGVGFNYGYTF. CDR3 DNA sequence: TGTGCCAGCAGTTTGTCAGGGGGGGTCGGATTTAACTATGGCTACACCTTC.

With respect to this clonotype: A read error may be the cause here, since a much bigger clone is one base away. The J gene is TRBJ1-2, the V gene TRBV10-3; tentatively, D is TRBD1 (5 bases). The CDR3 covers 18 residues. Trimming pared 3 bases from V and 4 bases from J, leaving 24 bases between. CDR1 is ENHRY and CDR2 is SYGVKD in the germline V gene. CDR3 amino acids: CAISDCGHRQRPPYGYTF. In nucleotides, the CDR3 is TGTGCCATCAGTGATTGCGGACACCGGCAACGGCCTCCCTATGGCTACACCTTC.

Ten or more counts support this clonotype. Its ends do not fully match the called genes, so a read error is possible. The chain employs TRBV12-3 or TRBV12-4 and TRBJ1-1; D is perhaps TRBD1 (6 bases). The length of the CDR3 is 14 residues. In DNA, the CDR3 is TGTGCCAGCAGTCCCAGGGGTAGAGCCACTGAAGCTCTCTTT. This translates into CASSPRGRATEALF.

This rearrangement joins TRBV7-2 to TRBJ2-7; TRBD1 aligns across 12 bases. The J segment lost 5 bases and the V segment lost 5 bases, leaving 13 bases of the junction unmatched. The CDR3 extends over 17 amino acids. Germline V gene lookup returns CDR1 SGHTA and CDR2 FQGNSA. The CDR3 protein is CASSIRPPGQGAHEQYF. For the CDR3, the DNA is TGTGCCAGCAGCATAAGACCTCCGGGACAGGGGGCCCACGAGCAGTACTTC.